This T cell receptor beta chain emerged from a study of graft-versus-host responses after intestinal transplantation. Whole-study results and caveats: Where graft-donor T cell macrochimerism was present, patients had high graft-versus-host to host-versus-graft clonal ratios in allografts.

This clone appeared a few times. Antigen: not known. Some clones are missing from TCRdb's copy, which holds only in-frame ones; the method was immunoSEQ multiplex PCR. The table records some 90,000 clones, approximately 82% of them present only once. Trimming cost V 1 base and J 3 bases, with 13 bases left between them. CDR3 length equals 15 residues. Germline CDR1 MGHRA, CDR2 YSYEKL. The V call is TRBV4-1, the J call TRBJ2-7; tentative D call: TRBD1 (6 bases). The clonotype comes from a human donor who received an intestinal transplant. This material consisted of unstimulated CD4+ T cells sorted from spleen or lymph node cells, taken before intestinal transplant. CDR3 bases: TGCGCCAGCAGCCAAGGTAGAACAGGGTACTACGAGCAGTACTTC. It specifies CASSQGRTGYYEQYF.